This T cell receptor (beta chain) is drawn from a study of T cell responses to AZD1222 COVID-19 vaccine. Using immunoSEQ multiplex PCR, the repertoire was profiled, and TCRdb retains in-frame clones only, with some absent. The sample consists of roughly 200,000 clones, approximately 89% of them appearing once. The V end was cut by 2 bases, the J end by 7 bases, with 17 bases between. CDR1 is LGHDT, CDR2 YNNKEL, per germline (reference sequence). The length of the CDR3 is 16 residues. The clonotype comes from an adult who received the AZD1222 COVID-19 vaccine. The source was peripheral blood, collected 28 days after the second AZD1222 dose. The rearrangement uses TRBV3-1 (or the pseudogene TRBV3-2) and TRBJ1-4; maybe TRBD1 (5 bases). The CDR3 nucleotides are TGTGCCAGCAGCCAAACGGGGCAGGGTCGGGGTGAAAAACTGTTTTTT. Residues: CASSQTGQGRGEKLFF.